These T cell receptor beta chains were read from a single sample in a study of cytomegalovirus exposure and HLA in healthy donors. Clones were sequenced by immunoSEQ multiplex PCR, and TCRdb holds only the in-frame ones, with some missing. The table shows tens of thousands of clones, with around 75% occurring only once. Source material: PBMCs. The receptor source for this set is a man between 35 and 55 years old in good health and CMV-seronegative. Both conserved end residues are part of each CDR3. D genes are given only for firm matches. Size is stated for part of the rows, as once, few or many counts, or as a class when the clone is expanded.

j_call d_call v_call clone_size cdr3_aa cdr3_nt
TRBJ1-2 TRBD1 TRBV9 - CASSQGVYGYTF TGTGCCAGCAGCCAGGGGGTTTATGGCTACACCTTC
TRBJ2-3 - TRBV10-3 - CAISVEASTDTQYF TGTGCCATCAGCGTAGAAGCTAGCACAGATACGCAGTATTTT
TRBJ1-4 - TRBV7-6 - CASSRTDFGEKLFF TGTGCCAGCAGCCGGACAGACTTCGGTGAAAAACTGTTTTTT
TRBJ2-7 TRBD1 TRBV6-1 - CASSEGRGQGIAEQYF TGTGCCAGCAGTGAAGGGAGGGGACAGGGGATAGCCGAGCAGTACTTC
TRBJ1-5 - TRBV7-8 - CASSPGIFRQPQHF TGTGCCAGCAGCCCGGGGATTTTTCGTCAGCCCCAGCATTTT
TRBJ2-7 - TRBV15 once CATSRDGGVGAYEQYF TGTGCCACCAGCAGAGATGGAGGGGTGGGGGCCTACGAGCAGTACTTC
TRBJ1-4 - TRBV28 - CASSARTVRGEKLFF TGTGCCAGCAGTGCCCGGACAGTCAGGGGTGAAAAACTGTTTTTT
TRBJ2-7 TRBD2 TRBV5-1 - CASSLGLAGALYEQYF TGCGCCAGCAGCTTGGGCCTAGCGGGAGCCCTCTACGAGCAGTACTTC
TRBJ1-2 - TRBV9 - CASTQGRANYGYTF TGTGCCAGCACTCAGGGTCGCGCTAACTATGGCTACACCTTC
TRBJ2-3 TRBD1 TRBV25-1 - CASSGGQSNWADTQYF TGTGCCAGCAGTGGGGGACAGAGCAATTGGGCAGATACGCAGTATTTT
TRBJ2-6 - TRBV4-1 - CASSPDPTGSGANVLTF TGCGCCAGCAGCCCTGACCCTACAGGTTCTGGGGCCAACGTCCTGACTTTC
TRBJ2-7 - TRBV5-6 once CASSLRPGFGYEQYF TGTGCCAGCAGCTTGAGGCCCGGGTTTGGCTACGAGCAGTACTTC
TRBJ2-5 TRBD2 TRBV7-9 - CSSSDSSGGAVSATQYF TGTTCCAGCAGCGACTCTAGCGGGGGGGCCGTCAGTGCGACCCAGTACTTC
TRBJ2-2 TRBD2 TRBV10-1 - CASSERLAGTPGELFF TGCGCCAGCAGTGAGAGACTAGCGGGGACCCCCGGGGAGCTGTTTTTT
TRBJ1-2 - TRBV4-1 - CASSQGGETTYGYTF TGCGCCAGCAGCCAAGGGGGGGAAACGACCTATGGCTACACCTTC
TRBJ2-2 - TRBV2 - CASRQTGRGTGELFF TGTGCCAGCAGGCAGACCGGGAGAGGCACCGGGGAGCTGTTTTTT
TRBJ1-6 - TRBV5-4 - CASSPSLTGRNSPLHF TGTGCCAGCAGCCCCTCCCTGACAGGACGAAATTCACCCCTCCACTTT
TRBJ2-3 - TRBV7-9 - CASSPHRLVTDTQYF TGTGCCAGCAGCCCCCATCGACTAGTTACAGATACGCAGTATTTT